The present T cell receptor beta chain was sequenced within a study of post-analysis software for immune sequencing data (dated by TCRdb to the mid-2010s). In the study overall: The recorded disease courses included relapsing-remitting, secondary progressive and progressive-relapsing multiple sclerosis, and some patients had no subtype annotation. The patient repertoires were set against under 13 previously published healthy control repertoires from donors whose ages ranged from 6 to 25 years. A subset of samples was prepared in parallel using single-end sample barcoding, then pooled and co-amplified after Illumina adapter ligation.

TCR beta repertoires were profiled from peripheral blood of under 15 young patients with multiple sclerosis to demonstrate the VDJtools post-analysis software. Multiple sclerosis patients were children and adolescents aged 6 to 15 years. Between the V and J ends, shortened by 5 bases and 1 base respectively, the junction contains 3 bases. Reading the germline V gene gives CDR1 MNHEY and CDR2 SVGAGI. The CDR3 runs 13 residues from the cysteine to the phenylalanine. Only CDR3 DNA is held: 39 bases, read in frame from base 1. Beyond this particular receptor, the publication reports: The multiple sclerosis patient group was slightly younger than the control group. Direct clustering with F measure showed strong co-clustering of samples prepared in the same batch, prompting a batch-effect correction. Significantly higher frequencies in patients than in controls were found for five TRBV segments, including TRBV5-6, TRBV5-1 and TRBV20-1. Compared with controls, multiple sclerosis patients had significantly lower normalized Chao1 diversity, a finding suggesting substantial peripheral T-cell clonal expansion.

Library preparation used PCR. The instrument given in TCRdb is Illumina HiSeq 2500. To reduce PCR and sequencing biases, unique molecular identifiers were incorporated into the TCR beta cDNA libraries. Approximately 500,000 cDNA molecules were obtained per 1 to 10 million input T cells, so each molecule approximated one T cell. The same protocol used for the earlier healthy control dataset was applied to prepare and sequence the patient libraries. Within a given batch, samples were prepared together, multiplexed and sequenced on the same HiSeq lane. The study's own analysis went as follows. MIGEC was used to process the raw barcoded reads, and molecular identifier groups with only a single read were discarded before consensus assembly and CDR3 extraction. Clonotype tables were post-analysed with VDJtools, and diversity was normalized by down-sampling all datasets to the smallest sample size. In repertoire overlap clustering, CDR3 amino acid sequences, but not nucleotide sequences, were matched to correct batch-related cross-sample contamination. Through fastp at Q25 and MiXCR, TCRdb rebuilt clones from the public reads, retaining in-frame beta chains. Each CDR3 protein gets just one entry, which takes the most common genes and DNA from the rows behind it. TCRdb's processing, not the authors', yielded these V and J calls. The sample profile shows some 700,000 distinct CDR3 sequences; 59% of them were found once. Roughly 12% of the sample comes from the top ten.

At least ten counts were recorded for this clonotype. Its antigen specificity is not known. It has no much larger one-base neighbor in the sample; base qualities were not kept. The sequence was collected from a girl aged 2-9 years with multiple sclerosis. Sequences were obtained from blood. This sequence uses TRBV6-5 and TRBJ2-6; no D gene can be assigned with confidence. The CDR3 protein is CASSRSGANVLTF. The sequenced DNA: TGTGCCAGCAGTCGATCTGGGGCCAACGTCCTGACTTTC.